The entry that follows covers one T cell receptor beta chain sequence. The sample comes from a study of breast tumors, draining lymph nodes, adjacent tissues. CDR3 size: 17 residues. With 3 bases clipped from V and 3 bases from J, the junction kept 11 bases outside the gene matches. Germline CDR1 is LNHNV and CDR2 is YYDKDF (reference sequence). MiXCR was run by TCRdb on the multiplex PCR reads, yielding one entry per CDR3 protein. Of tens of thousands of distinct CDR3 sequences listed, roughly 39% are singletons. The sequencing sample was made of breast tumor tissue. J is TRBJ2-7 and V is TRBV15; 10 nucleotides line up with TRBD1. This clonotype originated in a female donor with breast cancer. Some clones in this sample may be carry-over from other donors' samples. The CDR3 coding sequence is TGTGCCACCAGCAGCCATCCGGGACAGGGGCCGATCTACGAGCAGTACTTC. This sequence encodes CATSSHPGQGPIYEQYF.